Below are 21 T cell receptor beta chains sequenced from a single sample in a study of blood T cell repertoires in COVID-19. TCRdb's copy holds only in-frame clones and misses some; the assay was immunoSEQ multiplex PCR. The repertoire has 300,000 to 450,000 clones, around 85% of them found once; the top ten carry 3% to 4.5%. Sequenced sample: peripheral blood. These receptors originate from a woman under 30 with acute or convalescent COVID-19.

Here the CDR3 reads CASSPNRAGNTIYF. The CDR3 bases are TGTGCCAGCTCACCCAACAGGGCCGGAAACACCATATATTTT. The chain recombines TRBV18 with TRBJ1-3, with D perhaps matching TRBD1 (6 bases). The CDR3 extends over 14 amino acids. V gave up 3 bases and J gave up 4 bases, with 10 bases separating them. CDR1 KGHSH and CDR2 LQKENI come from the germline V gene.

CDR3 nucleotides: TGTGCCAGCAGCCAAGAGACCCAACAGGCTAGACCCACAGATACGCAGTATTTT. Translation gives CASSQETQQARPTDTQYF. The rearrangement links TRBV4-2 to TRBJ2-3; D perhaps matches TRBD1 (5 bases). V was trimmed by 0 bases and J by 2 bases, leaving 18 bases between them. Germline V gives CDR1 LGHNA, CDR2 YNFKEQ. The CDR3 covers 18 residues.

The CDR3 DNA sequence: TGTGCCAGCAGCCGGGGGGTAGCGGGAGTAGATGAGCAGTTCTTC. Translated: CASSRGVAGVDEQFF. This chain joins TRBV11-3 and TRBJ2-1, with 9 positions matching TRBD2. Looked up from germline, CDR1 is SGHNT and CDR2 is YENEEA. V was pared by 5 bases and J by 8 bases, with 10 bases of the junction left unmatched. The CDR3 sequence is 15 residues long.

The table lists this clone with a count of one. This chain uses TRBV5-4 with TRBJ2-7; possibly TRBD2 for D (6 bases). CDR3 length: 15 residues. Trimming pared 1 base from V and 0 bases from J, leaving 11 bases between. Germline CDR1 is SGHNT and CDR2 is YYREEE (reference sequence). In nucleotides, the CDR3 is TGTGCCAGCAGCTTGCGGGCCGGGAGCTCCTACGAGCAGTACTTC. Protein sequence: CASSLRAGSSYEQYF. The variable domain in full, with the rest retrieved from reference TRBV5-4 and TRBJ2-7, is ETGVTQSPTHLIKTRGQQVTLRCSSQSGHNTVSWYQQALGQGPQFIFQYYREEENGRGNFPPRFSGLQFPNYSSELNVNALELDDSALYLCASSLRAGSSYEQYFGPGTRLTVT.

The J gene is TRBJ2-7, the V gene TRBV19; 8 nucleotides match TRBD1. Trimming took 1 base from V and 7 from J; bases not matched to a gene: 6. The CDR3 consists of 14 residues. The germline V gene has CDR1 LNHDA and CDR2 SQIVND (reference sequence). The CDR3 nucleotides read TGTGCCAGTAGTATAGGGGGACAGGTGCGAGAGCAGTACTTC. This codes for CASSIGGQVREQYF.

The chain has TRBV4-1 and TRBJ2-1; D is undetermined. The CDR3 length is 17 residues. The V gene's germline CDR1 is MGHRA and CDR2 YSYEKL. V lost 0 bases and J 4 bases, leaving 16 bases between the germline ends. The chain's CDR3 is CASSQDVSRSEYNEQFF. CDR3 DNA: TGCGCCAGCAGCCAAGACGTCTCTCGATCGGAGTACAATGAGCAGTTCTTC.

This clone was counted once. V gene TRBV7-2 combines with J gene TRBJ1-5; D call uncertain. The CDR3 spans 13 residues. Germline V CDR1 and CDR2: SGHTA, FQGNSA. Trimming cost V 1 base and J 7 bases, with 8 bases left between them. The CDR3 DNA is TGTGCCAGCAGCTTAGTAGCGGGCCAGCCCCAGCATTTT. Amino acids: CASSLVAGQPQHF.

The V gene is TRBV5-1, the J gene TRBJ2-2; 11 positions agree with TRBD1. Germline V gives CDR1 SGHRS, CDR2 YFSETQ. Trimming took 4 bases from V and 6 from J; bases not matched to a gene: 11. This CDR3 comprises 17 residues. In nucleotides, the CDR3 is TGCGCCAGCAGCGCCCTAATAGGACAGGGGGCGCCCGGGGAGCTGTTTTTT. As protein: CASSALIGQGAPGELFF.

This clone came up a few times. This rearrangement joins TRBV2 to TRBJ2-3; a possible D gene is TRBD2 (6 bases). V was cut by 6 bases and J by 3 bases, with 16 bases left in between. Germline V gene data show CDR1 as SNHLY and CDR2 as FYNNEI. This CDR3 comprises 15 residues. The CDR3 here is CASSSSGEVTDTQYF. The CDR3, as DNA: TGTGCCAGCAGCTCCTCGGGGGAGGTGACAGATACGCAGTATTTT.

The chain has TRBV9 and TRBJ1-2, with no clear D. Trimming pared 4 bases from V and 5 bases from J, leaving 9 bases between. This CDR3 has 12 amino acids. Looked up from germline, CDR1 is SGDLS and CDR2 is YYNGEE. The CDR3, as DNA: TGTGCCAGCAGCTCCAGCGGATATGGCTACACCTTC. This gives the protein CASSSSGYGYTF.

V and J are TRBV30 and TRBJ2-1; D not resolved. This CDR3 is built from 13 residues. V lost 8 bases and J lost 4, with 15 bases in between. The germline CDR1 and CDR2 sequences are GTSNPN and SVGIG (reference sequence). The CDR3 loop is CAVDTAQYNEQFF. As DNA, the CDR3 is TGTGCCGTCGACACCGCCCAATACAATGAGCAGTTCTTC.

This clone was seen a single time. Distinct nucleotide sequences in the sample also encode this CDR3. The gene calls are TRBV14 and TRBJ1-2, with 7 bases lining up with TRBD1. This CDR3 is built from 13 residues. Germline loops: CDR1 SGHDN, CDR2 FVKESK. V lost 4 bases and J lost 5; bases outside the gene matches: 4. The CDR3 nucleotides read TGTGCCAGCAGCCCCGGGACAGCTTATGGCTACACCTTC. This sequence encodes CASSPGTAYGYTF.

The rearrangement joins TRBV7-9 to TRBJ2-1; 8 bases align to TRBD2. Unmatched junction bases numbered 6, after V lost 5 bases and J lost 12 bases. There are 12 residues in the CDR3. Looked up from germline, CDR1 is SEHNR and CDR2 is FQNEAQ (reference sequence). CDR3 in DNA: TGTGCCAGCAGCACCGGGACTAGGGGGCAGTTCTTC. Protein product: CASSTGTRGQFF.

The chain carries TRBV27 and TRBJ1-2; perhaps TRBD1 as D (6 bases). This CDR3 comprises 14 residues. V lost 5 bases, J lost 4 bases, and 14 bases lay in between. The germline V gene encodes CDR1 MNHEY and CDR2 SMNVEV (reference sequence). In nucleotides, the CDR3 is TGTGCCAGCAGTCCCTCCCCGGACAGCTATGGCTACACCTTC. It yields the protein CASSPSPDSYGYTF.

The V and J genes are TRBV10-3 and TRBJ1-2; no firm D call. With 8 bases removed from V and 3 bases from J, the gap between germline ends came to 16 bases. Germline-derived CDR1 and CDR2 are ENHRY and SYGVKD. The CDR3 runs 14 residues. CDR3 amino acids: CAIPLRAHYYGYTF. The CDR3 nucleotides read TGTGCCATCCCCTTGAGGGCCCACTACTATGGCTACACCTTC.

This chain links TRBV7-9 with TRBJ1-2; 9 bases agree with TRBD1. The CDR3 has 13 amino acids. The V gene end was trimmed by 6 bases and the J gene end by 14 bases; junction bases not matched to a gene: 13. Germline assignment: CDR1 SEHNR and CDR2 FQNEAQ (reference sequence). This CDR3 reads CASSHLGDREYTF. In DNA form, the CDR3 reads TGTGCCAGCAGTCACCTGGGGGACAGGGAGTATACCTTC.

This clone was seen more than once but under ten times. This sequence joins TRBV5-1 and TRBJ2-2; 11 nucleotides agree with TRBD1. The V and J ends lost 7 bases and 0 bases, in that order; junction bases with no gene match: 2. This CDR3 region has 15 residues. CDR1 is SGHRS and CDR2 is YFSETQ in the germline V gene. The CDR3 DNA is TGCGCCAGCTGGACAGGGGGCGCGAACACCGGGGAGCTGTTTTTT. Translation: CASWTGGANTGELFF.

With regard to this clone: Other DNA sequences in the sample encode the same CDR3. The J gene is TRBJ1-5, the V gene TRBV5-6; perhaps TRBD1 as D (6 bases). Germline V gene lookup returns CDR1 SGHDT and CDR2 YYEEEE. Trimming took 4 bases from V and 4 from J, leaving 9 bases between them. The CDR3 has 13 residues. The CDR3 nucleotides read TGTGCCAGCAGCCTGGGGGCAAATCAGCCCCAGCATTTT. Its translation is CASSLGANQPQHF.

The chain uses TRBV30 and TRBJ1-2; D is perhaps TRBD1 (6 bases). The CDR3 totals 14 residues. Germline-derived CDR1 and CDR2 are GTSNPN and SVGIG (reference sequence). V gave up 4 bases and J gave up 4 bases, with 16 bases separating them. The CDR3 DNA is TGTGCCTGGACCCAACCTGCAGGGGCCTATGGCTACACCTTC. Translating it yields CAWTQPAGAYGYTF.

The chain couples TRBV13 to TRBJ1-1, with a weak D call TRBD1 (6 bases). Germline CDR1 and CDR2: PRHDT and FYEKMQ (reference sequence). V lost 0 bases and J 4 bases, leaving 12 bases between the germline ends. The CDR3 consists of 15 residues. DNA of the CDR3: TGTGCCAGCAGCTTAGGAACAGGGCTTAGCACTGAAGCTTTCTTT. Protein sequence: CASSLGTGLSTEAFF.

The chain has TRBV28 and TRBJ2-4; D might be TRBD2 (5 bases). The ends were cut back, 6 bases at V and 6 bases at J, with 18 bases in the middle. Germline V gene sequence: CDR1 MDHEN, CDR2 SYDVKM. The CDR3 length is 15 residues. The CDR3 reads CASSPRTHQGNIQYF. CDR3 bases: TGTGCCAGCAGCCCACGGACTCACCAAGGAAACATTCAGTACTTC.